This TCR beta chain was obtained from a study of shared clonotypes between healthy human individuals. In the study overall: Per donor, three plates held CD4 naive cells, three held CD4 memory, two held CD8 naive and one held CD8 memory.

Donors comprised only Caucasian adults living in Nashville, Tennessee. The germline gives CDR1 MDHEN, CDR2 SYDVKM. This CDR3 is 15 amino acids long. Trimming took 5 bases from V and 4 from J, leaving 15 bases between them. Running of the assay took place at deep level. Authors' processing steps: From ImmunoSEQ came sequences covering only the junction and carrying no quality scores, so filtering differed. Clones were read by immunoSEQ multiplex PCR, and TCRdb kept only the in-frame ones, dropping some. V, J and clone size are taken as reported in that table, and D and trimming were inferred from the DNA itself. This sample yields about 2 million clones, of which around 95% are seen a single time; 0.13% belongs to the top ten.

The J gene is TRBJ1-3, the V gene TRBV28; unclear D gene. The receptor comes from a young man in good health. Sequences were obtained from naive CD4+ T cells sorted from blood. The subset here: CD45RA+ positively selected. The CDR3 loop is CASSPRPGSGNTIYF. The CDR3 DNA reads TGTGCCAGCAGTCCTAGGCCTGGGTCAGGAAACACCATATATTTT.